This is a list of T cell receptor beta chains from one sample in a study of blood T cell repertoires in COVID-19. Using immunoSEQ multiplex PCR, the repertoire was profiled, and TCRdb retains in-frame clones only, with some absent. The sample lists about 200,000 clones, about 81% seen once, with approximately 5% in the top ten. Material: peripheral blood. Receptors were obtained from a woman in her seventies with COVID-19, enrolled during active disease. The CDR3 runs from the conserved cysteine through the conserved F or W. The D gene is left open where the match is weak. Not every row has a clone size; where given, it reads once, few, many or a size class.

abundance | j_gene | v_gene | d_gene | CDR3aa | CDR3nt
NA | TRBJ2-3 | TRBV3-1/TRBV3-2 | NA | CASSRATTDTQYF | TGTGCCAGCAGTAGAGCGACCACAGATACGCAGTATTTT
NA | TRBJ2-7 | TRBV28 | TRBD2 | CASSLSGGSYEQYF | TGTGCCAGCAGTTTATCGGGGGGCTCCTACGAGCAGTACTTC
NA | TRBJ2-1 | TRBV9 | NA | CASSSTGWTVYNEQFF | TGTGCCAGCAGCTCCACTGGTTGGACAGTCTACAATGAGCAGTTCTTC
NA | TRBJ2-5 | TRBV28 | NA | CASSSTQETQYF | TGTGCCAGCAGTTCGACTCAAGAGACCCAGTACTTC
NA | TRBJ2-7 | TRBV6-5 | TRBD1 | CATHTGAPYEQYF | TGTGCCACCCATACAGGGGCCCCTTACGAGCAGTACTTC
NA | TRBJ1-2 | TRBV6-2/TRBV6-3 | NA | CASSYSLRTANYGYTF | TGTGCCAGCAGTTACTCCCTCAGGACAGCTAACTATGGCTACACCTTC
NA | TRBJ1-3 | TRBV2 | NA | CASGTGKSTGNTIYF | TGTGCCAGCGGTACAGGCAAATCGACGGGAAACACCATATATTTT
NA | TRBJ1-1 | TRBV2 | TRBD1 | CASSFRTGDTEAFF | TGTGCCAGCAGTTTTCGGACAGGGGATACTGAAGCTTTCTTT
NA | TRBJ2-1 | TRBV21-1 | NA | CASNLPSYFTNNEQFF | TGTGCCAGCAACCTCCCCAGTTATTTTACAAACAATGAGCAGTTCTTC
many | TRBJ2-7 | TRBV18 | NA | CASSQERDISYEQYF | TGTGCCAGCTCACAAGAGCGGGACATATCCTACGAGCAGTACTTC
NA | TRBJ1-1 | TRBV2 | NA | CASSRDRAGGSFF | TGTGCCAGCAGTAGAGACAGAGCGGGGGGATCTTTCTTT
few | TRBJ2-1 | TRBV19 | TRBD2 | CASSILLAETYNEQFF | TGTGCCAGTAGTATATTGCTAGCGGAAACCTACAATGAGCAGTTCTTC
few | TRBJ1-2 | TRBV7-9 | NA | CASSPGIGFYGYTF | TGTGCCAGCAGCCCCGGGATCGGATTTTATGGCTACACCTTC
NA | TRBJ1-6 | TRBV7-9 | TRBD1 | CASSLTGERNSPLHF | TGTGCCAGCAGCCTGACAGGGGAGAGGAATTCACCCCTCCACTTT
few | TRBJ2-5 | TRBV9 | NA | CASSVASAGSQETQYF | TGTGCCAGCAGCGTAGCGTCCGCGGGATCTCAAGAGACCCAGTACTTC
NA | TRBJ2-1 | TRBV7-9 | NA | CASSSFTAYNEQFF | TGTGCCAGCAGCTCCTTTACGGCCTACAATGAGCAGTTCTTC
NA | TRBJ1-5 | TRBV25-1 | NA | CASSEGGAQPQHF | TGTGCCAGCAGTGAAGGGGGCGCCCAGCCCCAGCATTTT
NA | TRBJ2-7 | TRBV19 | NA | CASSIDLPYEQYF | TGTGCCAGTAGTATAGATCTACCCTACGAGCAGTACTTC
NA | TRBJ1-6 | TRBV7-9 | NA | CASRPQGSISPLHF | TGTGCCAGCAGGCCTCAGGGATCGATCTCACCCCTCCACTTT
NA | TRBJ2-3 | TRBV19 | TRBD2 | CASSLRTSGRKGDTQYF | TGTGCCAGTAGTCTGAGGACTAGCGGGAGGAAGGGAGATACGCAGTATTTT
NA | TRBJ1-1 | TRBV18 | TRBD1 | CASSQGRGQNTEAFF | TGTGCCAGCTCCCAGGGAAGGGGGCAGAACACTGAAGCTTTCTTT
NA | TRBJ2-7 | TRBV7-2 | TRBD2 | CASSTLAGGRGEQYF | TGTGCCAGCAGCACTCTAGCGGGAGGCCGGGGGGAGCAGTACTTC
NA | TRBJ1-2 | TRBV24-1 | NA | CATSETQGGYGYTF | TGTGCCACCAGTGAAACCCAGGGAGGCTATGGCTACACCTTC
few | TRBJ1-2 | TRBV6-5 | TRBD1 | CASRLAGGALDGYTF | TGTGCCAGCAGGTTGGCAGGGGGCGCCCTGGATGGCTACACCTTC
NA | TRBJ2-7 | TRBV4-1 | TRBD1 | CASSQLGTGPYEQYF | TGCGCCAGCAGCCAGCTTGGGACAGGACCCTACGAGCAGTACTTC
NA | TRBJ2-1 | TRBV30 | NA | CAWSPGNEQFF | TGTGCCTGGAGTCCGGGAAATGAGCAGTTCTTC
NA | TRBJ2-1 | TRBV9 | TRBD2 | CASNRLAGGSIFSSYNEQFF | TGTGCCAGCAACCGACTAGCGGGAGGCTCTATTTTCTCCTCCTACAATGAGCAGTTCTTC
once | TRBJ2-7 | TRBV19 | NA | CASSFDSQNSYEQYF | TGTGCCAGTAGTTTTGACAGTCAGAACTCCTACGAGCAGTACTTC
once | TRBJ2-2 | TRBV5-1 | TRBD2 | CASRLGTSGSKVGELFF | TGCGCCAGCCGCCTAGGGACTAGCGGGAGTAAAGTCGGGGAGCTGTTTTTT
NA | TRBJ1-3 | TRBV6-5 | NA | CASISGNTIYF | TGTGCCAGTATCTCTGGAAACACCATATATTTT
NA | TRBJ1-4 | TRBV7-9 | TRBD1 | CASSFTLRTGATNEKLFF | TGTGCCAGCAGCTTTACCCTCCGGACAGGGGCAACTAATGAAAAACTGTTTTTT
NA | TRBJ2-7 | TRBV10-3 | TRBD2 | CATVDSGRERTHF | TGTGCCACTGTCGATAGCGGGAGGGAACGTACGCACTTC
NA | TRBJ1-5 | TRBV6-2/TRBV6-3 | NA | CASSILQGGPQHF | TGTGCCAGCAGTATACTACAGGGCGGCCCCCAGCATTTT
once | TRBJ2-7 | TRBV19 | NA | CASSAGWSSYEQYF | TGTGCCAGTTCGGCGGGGTGGAGCTCCTACGAGCAGTACTTC
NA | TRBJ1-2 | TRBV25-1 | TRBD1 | CASSDPGGVYGYTF | TGTGCCAGCAGTGATCCAGGGGGCGTCTATGGCTACACCTTC